Shown below are 10 T cell receptor beta chains from a single sample sequenced in a study of CD8+ T cells in alopecia areata. Investigators isolated RNA and reverse transcribed it into cDNA to act as the sequencing template. Libraries were prepared by immunoSEQ multiplex PCR; TCRdb keeps only in-frame clonotypes and omits some of them. The sample yields around 65,000 clones, roughly 44% seen once. Sequencing used CD8+ T cells sorted from blood, obtained at week 0. The source is a human donor with alopecia areata.

This clone has just a few counts. The chain recombines TRBV2 with TRBJ2-3, with 12 bases aligning to TRBD2. The V gene end was trimmed by 6 bases and the J gene end by 2 bases; junction bases not matched to a gene: 6. Germline values: CDR1 SNHLY, CDR2 FYNNEI. This CDR3 is 16 amino acids long. The CDR3 protein is CASSSTSGRYTDTQYF. The CDR3 DNA is TGTGCCAGCAGCTCTACTAGCGGGAGGTACACAGATACGCAGTATTTT.

This clone has only a few counts. This chain uses TRBV10-3 with TRBJ2-2, with D possibly called TRBD1 or TRBD2 (5 bases each). Trimming took off 7 bases at V and 1 base at J, with 10 bases between the two ends. CDR1 is ENHRY, CDR2 SYGVKD, per germline. The CDR3 spans 14 residues. CDR3: CAIKTGRNTGELFF. The CDR3 bases are TGTGCCATCAAAACGGGACGGAACACCGGGGAGCTGTTTTTT.

This clone occurred a few times. V is TRBV19 and J is TRBJ1-5, with 7 bases matching TRBD1. Germline assignment: CDR1 LNHDA and CDR2 SQIVND (reference sequence). Trimming removed 5 bases from V and 1 base from J; junction bases left unmatched: 17. This CDR3 has 19 amino acids. The CDR3 reads CASSVPIPQGVVSNQPQHF. CDR3 DNA sequence: TGTGCCAGTAGTGTACCAATCCCCCAGGGGGTCGTCAGCAATCAGCCCCAGCATTTT. Full variable domain (rest looked up from reference TRBV19 and TRBJ1-5): DGGITQSPKYLFRKEGQNVTLSCEQNLNHDAMYWYRQDPGQGLRLIYYSQIVNDFQKGDIAEGYSVSREKKESFPLTVTSAQKNPTAFYLCASSVPIPQGVVSNQPQHFGDGTRLSIL.

The rearrangement links TRBV9 to TRBJ2-4, with 8 bases aligning to TRBD1. V lost 3 bases and J lost 7; bases outside the gene matches: 0. This CDR3 region has 12 residues. CDR1 and CDR2 from the germline V gene are SGDLS and YYNGEE. CDR3 residues: CASSGTGNIQYF. In DNA, the CDR3 is TGTGCCAGCAGCGGGACAGGGAACATTCAGTACTTC.

The sample holds a few counts of this clone. CDR3 sequence: CASSWTTTDTQYF. The CDR3 nucleotides read TGTGCCAGCAGCTGGACTACAACAGATACGCAGTATTTT. V usage is TRBV7-3 and J usage is TRBJ2-3; perhaps TRBD2 as D (6 bases). CDR3 length: 13 residues. V lost 4 bases and J 3 bases, leaving 8 bases between the germline ends. CDR1 is SGHTA, CDR2 FQGTGA, per germline.

This clone was seen a handful of times. The V call is TRBV7-9, the J call TRBJ1-1; D is possibly TRBD1 (5 bases). This CDR3 has 12 amino acids. V lost 5 bases to trimming and J lost 5 bases, with 9 bases between them. Germline V gives CDR1 SEHNR, CDR2 FQNEAQ (reference sequence). In DNA, the CDR3 is TGTGCCAGCAGCCACGGGGGGACTGAAGCTTTCTTT. It yields the protein CASSHGGTEAFF.

This clone appeared a few times. V is TRBV7-2 and J is TRBJ2-5; 7 nucleotides line up with TRBD1. The germline CDR1 and CDR2 sequences are SGHTA and FQGNSA. Trimming took 7 bases from V and 5 from J; bases not matched to a gene: 4. This CDR3 region has 12 residues. The CDR3: CASTRGLETQYF. Here the CDR3 DNA reads TGTGCCAGCACCAGGGGGTTGGAGACCCAGTACTTC.

The chain links TRBV7-9 to TRBJ2-5; perhaps TRBD1 as D (6 bases). Per germline, CDR1 SEHNR and CDR2 FQNEAQ (reference sequence). The V end was cut by 5 bases, the J end by 5 bases, with 18 bases between. CDR3 length equals 15 residues. The CDR3 sequence: CASSPPERGSETQYF. The CDR3 coding sequence is TGTGCCAGCAGCCCACCCGAGAGGGGGTCGGAGACCCAGTACTTC.

The table lists this clone with a few counts. The chain carries TRBV27 and TRBJ1-5; weak D call: TRBD1 (6 bases). Looked up from germline, CDR1 is MNHEY and CDR2 is SMNVEV (reference sequence). CDR3 length equals 15 residues. V dropped 6 bases and J dropped 9 bases, with 21 bases sitting between them. The DNA of the CDR3 is TGTGCCAGCAGCGTGGCGGGGGGCGATAATGTGCCCCAGCATTTT. It specifies CASSVAGGDNVPQHF.

About this clone: At one end, the junction sequence differs from germline, possibly due to a read error. The J gene is TRBJ2-1, the V gene TRBV10-2, with TRBD1 identical over 9 bases. This CDR3 spans 12 amino acids. In germline, CDR1 is WSHSY, CDR2 SAAADI. In DNA form, the CDR3 reads TGCGCCGTATTCGAAATGGGGACAGGGATACTCTTC. As protein: CAVFEMGTGILF.